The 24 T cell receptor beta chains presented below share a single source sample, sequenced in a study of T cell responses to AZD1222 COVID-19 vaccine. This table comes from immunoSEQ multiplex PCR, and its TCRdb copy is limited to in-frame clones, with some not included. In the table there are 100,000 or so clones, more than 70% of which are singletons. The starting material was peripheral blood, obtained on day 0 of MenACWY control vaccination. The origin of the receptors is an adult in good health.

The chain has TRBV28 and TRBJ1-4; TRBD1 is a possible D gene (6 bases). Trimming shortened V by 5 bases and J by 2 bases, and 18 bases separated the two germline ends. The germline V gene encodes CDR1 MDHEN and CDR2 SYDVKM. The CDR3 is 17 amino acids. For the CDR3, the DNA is TGTGCCAGCAGTCCTCCGTGGGGGGCAGGGACTAATGAAAAACTGTTTTTT. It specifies CASSPPWGAGTNEKLFF.

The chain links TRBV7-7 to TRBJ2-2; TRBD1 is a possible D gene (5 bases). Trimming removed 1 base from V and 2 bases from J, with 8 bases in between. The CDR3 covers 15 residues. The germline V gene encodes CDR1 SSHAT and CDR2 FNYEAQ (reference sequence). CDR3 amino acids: CASSLGGLNTGELFF. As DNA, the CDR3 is TGTGCCAGCAGCTTAGGGGGCCTCAACACCGGGGAGCTGTTTTTT.

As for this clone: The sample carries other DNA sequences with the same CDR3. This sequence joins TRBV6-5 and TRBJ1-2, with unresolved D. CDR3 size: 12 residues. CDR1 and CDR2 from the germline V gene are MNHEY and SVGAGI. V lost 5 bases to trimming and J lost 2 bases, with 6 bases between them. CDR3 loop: CASSRTNYGYTF. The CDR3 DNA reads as TGTGCCAGCAGTCGGACCAACTATGGCTACACCTTC.

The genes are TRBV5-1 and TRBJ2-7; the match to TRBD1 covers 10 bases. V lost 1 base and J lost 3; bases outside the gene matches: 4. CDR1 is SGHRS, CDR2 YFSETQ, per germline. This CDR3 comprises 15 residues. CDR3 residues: CASSLRDRGFYEQYF. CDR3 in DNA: TGCGCCAGCAGCTTGAGGGACAGGGGTTTCTACGAGCAGTACTTC.

The CDR3 here is CASRDLVETQYF. CDR3 DNA sequence: TGTGCCAGCAGGGACTTGGTGGAGACCCAGTACTTC. The V call is TRBV6-5, the J call TRBJ2-5, with a tentative D call TRBD2 (5 bases). Germline V gene sequence: CDR1 MNHEY, CDR2 SVGAGI. The CDR3 has 12 residues. V lost 6 bases and J lost 5, with 10 bases in between.

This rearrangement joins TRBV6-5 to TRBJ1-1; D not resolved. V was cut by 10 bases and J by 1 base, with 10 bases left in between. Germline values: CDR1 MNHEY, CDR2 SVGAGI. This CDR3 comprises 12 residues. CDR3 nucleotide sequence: TGTGCCACCCGGACGGCGAACACTGAAGCTTTCTTT. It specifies CATRTANTEAFF.

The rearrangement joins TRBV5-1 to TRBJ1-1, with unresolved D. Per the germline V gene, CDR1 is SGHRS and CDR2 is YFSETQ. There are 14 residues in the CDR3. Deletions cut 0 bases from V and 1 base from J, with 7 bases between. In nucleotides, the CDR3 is TGCGCCAGCAGCTTGGGAAACAGGAACACTGAAGCTTTCTTT. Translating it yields CASSLGNRNTEAFF. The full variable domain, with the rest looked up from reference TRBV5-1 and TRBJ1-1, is KAGVTQTPRYLIKTRGQQVTLSCSPISGHRSVSWYQQTPGQGLQFLFEYFSETQRNKGNFPGRFSGRQFSNSRSEMNVSTLELGDSALYLCASSLGNRNTEAFFGQGTRLTVV.

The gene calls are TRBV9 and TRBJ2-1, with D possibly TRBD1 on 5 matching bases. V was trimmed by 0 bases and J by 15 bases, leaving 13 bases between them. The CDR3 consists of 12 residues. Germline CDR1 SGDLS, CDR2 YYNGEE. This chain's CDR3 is CASSVGTQGPFF. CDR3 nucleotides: TGTGCCAGCAGCGTAGGGACACAAGGTCCGTTCTTC.

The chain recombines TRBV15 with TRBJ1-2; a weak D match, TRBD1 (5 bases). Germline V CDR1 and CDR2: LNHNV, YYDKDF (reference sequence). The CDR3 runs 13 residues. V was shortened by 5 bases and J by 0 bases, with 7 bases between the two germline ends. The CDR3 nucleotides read TGTGCCACCAGCGGCAGGGCTAACTATGGCTACACCTTC. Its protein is CATSGRANYGYTF.

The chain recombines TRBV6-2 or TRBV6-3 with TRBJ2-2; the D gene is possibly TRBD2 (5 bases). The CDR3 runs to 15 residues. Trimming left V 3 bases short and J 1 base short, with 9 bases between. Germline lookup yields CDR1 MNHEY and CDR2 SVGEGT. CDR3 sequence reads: CASSYFGLNTGELFF. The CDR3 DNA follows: TGTGCCAGCAGTTATTTCGGACTGAACACCGGGGAGCTGTTTTTT.

The CDR3 spells CASSQTKEQFF. CDR3 DNA sequence: TGCGCCAGCAGTCAAACCAAAGAGCAGTTCTTC. The genes are TRBV23-1 and TRBJ2-1; D is ambiguous. Being an ORF, TRBV23-1 has a function that is uncertain. The CDR3 runs 11 residues. V lost 2 bases, J lost 10 bases, and 6 bases lay in between.

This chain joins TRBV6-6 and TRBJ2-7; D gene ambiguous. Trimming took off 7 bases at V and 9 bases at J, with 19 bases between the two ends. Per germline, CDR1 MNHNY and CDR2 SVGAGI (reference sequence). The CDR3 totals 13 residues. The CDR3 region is CASNKGTSSTQYF. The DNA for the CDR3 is TGTGCCAGCAACAAGGGAACTTCTTCGACGCAGTACTTC.

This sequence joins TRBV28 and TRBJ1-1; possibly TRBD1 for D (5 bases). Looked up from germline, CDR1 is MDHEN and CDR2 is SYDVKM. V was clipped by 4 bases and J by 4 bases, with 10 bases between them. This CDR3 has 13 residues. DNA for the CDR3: TGTGCCAGCAGTTCCCAGGGAAGCACTGAAGCTTTCTTT. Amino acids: CASSSQGSTEAFF.

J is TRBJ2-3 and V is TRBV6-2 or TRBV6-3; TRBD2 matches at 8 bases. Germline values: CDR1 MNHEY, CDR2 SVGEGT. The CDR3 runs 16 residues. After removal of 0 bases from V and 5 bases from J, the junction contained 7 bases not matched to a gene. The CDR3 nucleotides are TGTGCCAGCAGTTACTCTAGCGGGGAAGGAAAAGATACGCAGTATTTT. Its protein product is CASSYSSGEGKDTQYF.

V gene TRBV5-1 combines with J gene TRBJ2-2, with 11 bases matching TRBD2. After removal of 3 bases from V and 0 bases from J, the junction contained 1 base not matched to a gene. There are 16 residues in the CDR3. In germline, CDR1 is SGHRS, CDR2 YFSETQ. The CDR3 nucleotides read TGCGCCAGCAGCTCGGGACTAGCGGCGAACACCGGGGAGCTGTTTTTT. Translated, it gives CASSSGLAANTGELFF. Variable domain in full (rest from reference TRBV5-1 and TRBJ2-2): KAGVTQTPRYLIKTRGQQVTLSCSPISGHRSVSWYQQTPGQGLQFLFEYFSETQRNKGNFPGRFSGRQFSNSRSEMNVSTLELGDSALYLCASSSGLAANTGELFFGEGSRLTVL.

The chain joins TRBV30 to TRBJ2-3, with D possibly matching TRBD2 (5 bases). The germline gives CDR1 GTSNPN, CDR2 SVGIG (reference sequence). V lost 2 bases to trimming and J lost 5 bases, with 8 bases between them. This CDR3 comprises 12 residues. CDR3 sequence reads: CAWSSSGDTQYF. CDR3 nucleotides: TGTGCCTGGAGTTCCAGCGGAGATACGCAGTATTTT. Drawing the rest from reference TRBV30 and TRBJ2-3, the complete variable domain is SQTIHQWPATLVQPVGSPLSLECTVEGTSNPNLYWYRQAAGRGLQLLFYSVGIGQISSEVPQNLSASRPQDRQFILSSKKLLLSDSGFYLCAWSSSGDTQYFGPGTRLTVL.

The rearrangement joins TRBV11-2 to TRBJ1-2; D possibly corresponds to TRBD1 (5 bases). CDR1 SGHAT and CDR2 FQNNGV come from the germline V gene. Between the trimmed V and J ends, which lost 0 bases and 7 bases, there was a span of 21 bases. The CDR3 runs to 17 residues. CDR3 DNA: TGTGCCAGCAGCTTAGATAGGGTGAAGGGGACGGGGCTTGGCTACACCTTC. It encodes CASSLDRVKGTGLGYTF.

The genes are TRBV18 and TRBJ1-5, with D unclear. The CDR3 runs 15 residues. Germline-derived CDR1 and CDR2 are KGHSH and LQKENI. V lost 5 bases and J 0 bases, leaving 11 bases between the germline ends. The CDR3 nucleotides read TGTGCCAGCTCAGCGTCTGGGGATAGCAATCAGCCCCAGCATTTT. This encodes CASSASGDSNQPQHF.

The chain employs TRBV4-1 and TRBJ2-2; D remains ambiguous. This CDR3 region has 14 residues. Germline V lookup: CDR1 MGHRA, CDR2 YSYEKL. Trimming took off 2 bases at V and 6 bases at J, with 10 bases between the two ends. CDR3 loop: CASSQYGSSGELFF. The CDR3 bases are TGCGCCAGCAGCCAATACGGATCCTCCGGGGAGCTGTTTTTT.

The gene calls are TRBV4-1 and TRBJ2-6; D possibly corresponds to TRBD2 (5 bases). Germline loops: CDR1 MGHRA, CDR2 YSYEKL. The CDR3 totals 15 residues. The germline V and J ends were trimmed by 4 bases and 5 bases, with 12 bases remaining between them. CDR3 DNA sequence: TGCGCCAGCAGCCGGACGGGGTCTAGGGCCAACGTCCTGACTTTC. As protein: CASSRTGSRANVLTF.

The CDR3 here is CASSTADTYYGYTF. Here the CDR3 DNA reads TGCGCCAGCAGCACCGCGGACACCTACTATGGCTACACCTTC. V gene TRBV5-1 combines with J gene TRBJ1-2, with D possibly matching TRBD1 (5 bases). Germline assignment: CDR1 SGHRS and CDR2 YFSETQ. Trimming removed 4 bases at V and 3 bases at J, with 13 bases between. This CDR3 comprises 14 residues. The whole variable domain, remainder taken from reference TRBV5-1 and TRBJ1-2, is KAGVTQTPRYLIKTRGQQVTLSCSPISGHRSVSWYQQTPGQGLQFLFEYFSETQRNKGNFPGRFSGRQFSNSRSEMNVSTLELGDSALYLCASSTADTYYGYTFGSGTRLTVV.

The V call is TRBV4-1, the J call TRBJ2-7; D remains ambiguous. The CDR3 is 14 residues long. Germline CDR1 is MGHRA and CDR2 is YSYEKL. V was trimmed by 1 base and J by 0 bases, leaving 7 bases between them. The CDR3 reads CASSQVGNSYEQYF. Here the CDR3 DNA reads TGCGCCAGCAGCCAAGTCGGCAACTCCTACGAGCAGTACTTC.

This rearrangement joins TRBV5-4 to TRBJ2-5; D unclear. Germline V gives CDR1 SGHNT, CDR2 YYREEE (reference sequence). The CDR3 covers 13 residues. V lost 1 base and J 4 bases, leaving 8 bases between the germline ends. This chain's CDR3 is CASSLIGGETQYF. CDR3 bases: TGTGCCAGCAGCTTGATAGGCGGAGAGACCCAGTACTTC.

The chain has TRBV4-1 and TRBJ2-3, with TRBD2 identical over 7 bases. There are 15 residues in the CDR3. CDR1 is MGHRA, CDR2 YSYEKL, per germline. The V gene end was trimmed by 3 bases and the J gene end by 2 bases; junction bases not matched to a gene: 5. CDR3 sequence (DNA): TGCGCCAGCAGCCAGGTAGCGGGCACCACAGATACGCAGTATTTT. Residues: CASSQVAGTTDTQYF.